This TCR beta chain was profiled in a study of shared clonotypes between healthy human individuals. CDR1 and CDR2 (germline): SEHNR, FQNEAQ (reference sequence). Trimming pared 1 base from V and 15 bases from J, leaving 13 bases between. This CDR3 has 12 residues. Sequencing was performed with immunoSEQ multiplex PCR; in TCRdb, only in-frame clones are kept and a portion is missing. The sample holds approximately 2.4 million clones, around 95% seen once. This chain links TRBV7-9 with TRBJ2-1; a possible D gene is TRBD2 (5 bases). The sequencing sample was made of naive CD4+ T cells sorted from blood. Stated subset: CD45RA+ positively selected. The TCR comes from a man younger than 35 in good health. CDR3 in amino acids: CASSLVLDLLFF. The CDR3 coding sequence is TGTGCCAGCAGCTTAGTGTTGGACTTATTGTTCTTC.